The next 5 T cell receptor beta chains were all read from a single sample in a study of shared clonotypes between healthy human individuals. Here immunoSEQ multiplex PCR was the method, and the copy in TCRdb shows in-frame clones only, minus some. The sample shows over a million clones, 70% to 80% of them seen only once. The sample comprised memory CD4+ T cells from PBMCs. Subset reported: CD45RA-negative fraction. These receptors all come from a man aged 18 to 29 in good health. Some clones in this sample may be carry-over from other donors' samples.

V and J are TRBV4-1 and TRBJ1-6; D gene uncertain. V lost 1 base and J lost 7, with 8 bases in between. In germline, CDR1 is MGHRA, CDR2 YSYEKL. The CDR3 runs to 14 residues. CDR3 sequence reads: CASSQGRENSPLHF. The CDR3 DNA is TGCGCCAGCAGCCAAGGACGGGAAAATTCACCCCTCCACTTT.

This clone was seen ten or more times. The chain has TRBV7-8 and TRBJ1-5; D remains unclear. Trimming pared 2 bases from V and 9 bases from J, leaving 8 bases between. Looked up from germline, CDR1 is SGHVS and CDR2 is FQNEAQ. This CDR3 contains 12 residues. The CDR3 nucleotides read TGTGCCAGCAGCTTACTGATTGGGCCCCAGCATTTT. Translation: CASSLLIGPQHF.

J is TRBJ1-3 and V is TRBV2; 7 bases are a match to TRBD1. V lost 3 bases to trimming and J lost 0 bases; unmatched junction nucleotides: 5. This CDR3 has 16 amino acids. CDR1 is SNHLY and CDR2 is FYNNEI in the germline V gene. The DNA of the CDR3 is TGTGCCAGCAGTGACCGGACAGGCTTCTCTGGAAACACCATATATTTT. This gives the protein CASSDRTGFSGNTIYF.

This rearrangement joins TRBV18 to TRBJ2-7; the D call may be TRBD1 or TRBD2 (7 bases each). The ends were cut back, 6 bases at V and 4 bases at J, with 16 bases in the middle. Germline lookup yields CDR1 KGHSH and CDR2 LQKENI. CDR3 length: 14 residues. The CDR3 is CASSRAGQTYEQYF. The CDR3 DNA reads as TGTGCCAGCTCCCGAGCGGGACAGACATACGAGCAGTACTTC. The whole variable domain, remainder taken from reference TRBV18 and TRBJ2-7, is NAGVMQNPRHLVRRRGQEARLRCSPMKGHSHVYWYRQLPEEGLKFMVYLQKENIIDESGMPKERFSAEFPKEGPSILRIQQVVRGDSAAYFCASSRAGQTYEQYFGPGTRLTVT.

In nucleotides, the CDR3 is TGTGCCAGCAGTTTATGGCAGGGGAATGAAAAACTGTTTTTT. This gives the protein CASSLWQGNEKLFF. This chain joins TRBV28 and TRBJ1-4, with TRBD1 as a possible D gene (6 bases). CDR3 length: 14 amino acids. Deletions cut 0 bases from V and 5 bases from J, with 7 bases between. CDR1 is MDHEN, CDR2 SYDVKM, per germline.